This is a list of T cell receptor beta chains from one sample in a study of blood T cell repertoires in COVID-19. The method was immunoSEQ multiplex PCR; TCRdb's version includes in-frame clones alone and lacks a portion of them. The sample includes about 59,000 clones, over 75% of them seen just once. The sequencing input was peripheral blood. The receptor set was obtained from a man aged 55-75 years with COVID-19, enrolled during active disease. Both conserved end residues are part of each CDR3. The D gene is left open where the match is weak. Rows may omit the clone size; those that give it use once, few, many or a size class.

TRBD2,NA,TRBV9,TRBJ2-1,CASSALWTSGYNEQFF,TGTGCCAGCAGCGCCCTCTGGACTAGCGGTTACAATGAGCAGTTCTTC
TRBD2,NA,TRBV11-2,TRBJ2-5,CASSLGWGGREVQETQYF,TGTGCCAGCAGCTTAGGCTGGGGCGGGAGGGAAGTCCAAGAGACCCAGTACTTC
NA,NA,TRBV5-5,TRBJ2-1,CASSLEGALYNEQFF,TGTGCCAGCAGCTTGGAAGGGGCCCTATACAATGAGCAGTTCTTC
NA,NA,TRBV19,TRBJ2-1,CASSITPNSYNEQFF,TGTGCCAGTAGTATTACACCGAACTCCTACAATGAGCAGTTCTTC
TRBD2,NA,TRBV7-3,TRBJ2-1,CASSLWASGSPYNEQFF,TGTGCCAGCAGCTTATGGGCTAGCGGGAGCCCCTACAATGAGCAGTTCTTC
TRBD1,once,TRBV11-1,TRBJ1-1,CASSGQGNTEAFF,TGTGCCAGCAGCGGACAGGGGAACACTGAAGCTTTCTTT
TRBD2,NA,TRBV7-9,TRBJ2-5,CASSPSRTSGKETQYF,TGTGCCAGCAGCCCATCCAGGACTAGCGGGAAGGAGACCCAGTACTTC
TRBD1,NA,TRBV9,TRBJ2-1,CASSAQGIGFDEQFF,TGTGCCAGCAGCGCACAGGGGATAGGTTTCGATGAGCAGTTCTTC
TRBD1,NA,TRBV7-2,TRBJ1-5,CASSLIRGQRQPQHF,TGTGCCAGCAGCTTAATCAGGGGGCAAAGGCAGCCCCAGCATTTT
NA,NA,TRBV6-5,TRBJ2-1,CASSYRGKTNEQFF,TGTGCCAGCAGTTACAGGGGGAAGACGAATGAGCAGTTCTTC
NA,NA,TRBV11-2,TRBJ1-2,CASSFRGGYTF,TGTGCCAGCAGCTTCCGGGGTGGCTACACCTTC
NA,NA,TRBV3-1/TRBV3-2,TRBJ1-1,CAAYGGARTEAFF,TGTGCCGCATACGGGGGGGCGAGGACTGAAGCTTTCTTT
TRBD2,NA,TRBV4-1,TRBJ2-1,CASSQGRVLAVDEQFF,TGCGCCAGCAGCCAAGGCCGCGTACTAGCGGTCGATGAGCAGTTCTTC
NA,few,TRBV3-1/TRBV3-2,TRBJ2-7,CASSAGGSYEQYF,TGTGCCAGCAGCGCCGGGGGTTCCTACGAGCAGTACTTC
TRBD1,NA,TRBV11-3,TRBJ2-3,CASSLQDRGPLTDTQYF,TGTGCCAGCAGCTTACAGGACAGGGGGCCCCTCACAGATACGCAGTATTTT
NA,NA,TRBV2,TRBJ1-5,CASTEIAGKGNQPQHF,TGTGCCAGCACTGAGATTGCGGGAAAAGGGAATCAGCCCCAGCATTTT
NA,NA,TRBV19,TRBJ2-3,CATGRGSTDTQYF,TGTGCCACCGGGCGCGGGAGCACAGATACGCAGTATTTT
TRBD2,NA,TRBV24-1,TRBJ2-1,CATSARGTSGRDEQFF,TGTGCCACCAGTGCTCGCGGGACTAGCGGGAGGGATGAGCAGTTCTTC
TRBD2,NA,TRBV3-1/TRBV3-2,TRBJ2-5,CASSQEIGREETQYF,TGTGCCAGCAGCCAAGAAATCGGGAGGGAAGAGACCCAGTACTTC
NA,NA,TRBV6-5,TRBJ2-7,CASSPGADYEQYF,TGTGCCAGCAGTCCAGGGGCCGACTACGAGCAGTACTTC
NA,NA,TRBV3-1/TRBV3-2,TRBJ2-7,CASRESGIMYF,TGTGCCAGCAGGGAATCAGGGATTATGTACTTC
NA,NA,TRBV11-1,TRBJ2-5,CASSLGFRQREETQYF,TGTGCCAGCAGCTTAGGGTTCCGGCAGAGGGAGGAGACCCAGTACTTC
NA,NA,TRBV7-8,TRBJ2-1,CASSWGLYNEQFF,TGTGCCAGCAGCTGGGGACTTTACAATGAGCAGTTCTTC
TRBD2,NA,TRBV3-1/TRBV3-2,TRBJ2-1,CASSQDWTSGTYNEQFF,TGTGCCAGCAGCCAAGATTGGACTAGCGGGACGTACAATGAGCAGTTCTTC
NA,NA,TRBV29-1,TRBJ2-7,CSVARDSYEQYF,TGCAGCGTTGCCAGGGACTCCTACGAGCAGTACTTC
NA,NA,TRBV3-1/TRBV3-2,TRBJ1-3,CASGETGNTIYF,TGTGCCAGCGGAGAAACTGGAAACACCATATATTTT
TRBD1,NA,TRBV19,TRBJ2-1,CASSIGGQGVQANEQFF,TGTGCCAGTAGTATTGGGGGACAGGGGGTTCAGGCCAATGAGCAGTTCTTC
TRBD2,NA,TRBV10-3,TRBJ2-2,CASGGTNTGELFF,TGTGCTTCGGGGGGTACGAACACCGGGGAGCTGTTTTTT
TRBD1,NA,TRBV4-1,TRBJ1-3,CASSQGDRGLSGNTIYF,TGCGCCAGCAGCCAAGGGGACAGGGGGCTGAGTGGAAACACCATATATTTT